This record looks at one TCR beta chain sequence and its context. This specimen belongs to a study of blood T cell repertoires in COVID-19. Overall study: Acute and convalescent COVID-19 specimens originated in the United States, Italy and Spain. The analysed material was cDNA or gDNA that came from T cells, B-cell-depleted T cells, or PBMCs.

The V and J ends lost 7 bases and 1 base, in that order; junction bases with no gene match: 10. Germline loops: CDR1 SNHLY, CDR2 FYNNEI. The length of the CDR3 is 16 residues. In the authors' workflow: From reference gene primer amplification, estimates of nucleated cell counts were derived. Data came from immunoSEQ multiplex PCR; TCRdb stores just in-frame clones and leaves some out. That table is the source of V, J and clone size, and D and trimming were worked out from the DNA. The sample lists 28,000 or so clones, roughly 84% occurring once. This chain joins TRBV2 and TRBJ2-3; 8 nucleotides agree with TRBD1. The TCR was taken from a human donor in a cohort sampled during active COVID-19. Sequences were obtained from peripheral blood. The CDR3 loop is CASKHQTGVGTDTQYF. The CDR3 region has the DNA TGTGCCAGCAAGCATCAGACAGGGGTGGGCACAGATACGCAGTATTTT.